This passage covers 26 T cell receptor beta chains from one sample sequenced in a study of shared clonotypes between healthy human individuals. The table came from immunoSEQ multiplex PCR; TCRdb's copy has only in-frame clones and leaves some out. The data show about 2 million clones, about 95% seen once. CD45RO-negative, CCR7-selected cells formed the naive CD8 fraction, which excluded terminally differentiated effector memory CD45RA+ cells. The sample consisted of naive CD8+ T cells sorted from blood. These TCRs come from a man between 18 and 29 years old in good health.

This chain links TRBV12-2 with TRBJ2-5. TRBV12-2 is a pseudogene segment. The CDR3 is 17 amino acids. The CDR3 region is CASRLAGMVGSEETQYF. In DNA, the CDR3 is TGTGCAAGTCGCTTAGCGGGTATGGTGGGGTCAGAGGAGACCCAGTACTTC.

CDR3 loop: CASSLGLAGPSYNEQFF. CDR3 sequence (DNA): TGTGCCAGCAGCTTAGGACTAGCGGGTCCCTCCTACAATGAGCAGTTCTTC. This chain uses TRBV7-8 with TRBJ2-1, with 10 positions matching TRBD2. J gave up 0 bases and V 1 base, and 3 bases lay outside the gene matches. The CDR3 extends over 17 amino acids. Looked up from germline, CDR1 is SGHVS and CDR2 is FQNEAQ.

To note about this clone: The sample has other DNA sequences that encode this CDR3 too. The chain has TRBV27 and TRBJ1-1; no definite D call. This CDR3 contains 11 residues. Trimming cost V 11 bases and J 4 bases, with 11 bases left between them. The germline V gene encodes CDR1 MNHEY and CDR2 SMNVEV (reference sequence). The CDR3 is CASRRGTEAFF. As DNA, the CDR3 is TGTGCCTCCCGGCGGGGCACTGAAGCTTTCTTT.

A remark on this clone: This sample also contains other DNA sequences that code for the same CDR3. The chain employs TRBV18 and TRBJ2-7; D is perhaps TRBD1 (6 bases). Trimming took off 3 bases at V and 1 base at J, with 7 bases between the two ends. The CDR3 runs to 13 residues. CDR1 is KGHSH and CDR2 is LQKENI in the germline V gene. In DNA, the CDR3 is TGTGCCAGCTCACCTGGACAGTCCTACGAGCAGTACTTC. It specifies CASSPGQSYEQYF.

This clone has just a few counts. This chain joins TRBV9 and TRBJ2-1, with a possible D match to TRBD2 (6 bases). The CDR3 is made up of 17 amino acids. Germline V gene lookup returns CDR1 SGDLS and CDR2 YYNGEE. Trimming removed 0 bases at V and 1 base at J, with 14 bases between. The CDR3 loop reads CASSVEEGGLSYNEQFF. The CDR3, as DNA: TGTGCCAGCAGCGTAGAGGAGGGCGGGCTTTCCTACAATGAGCAGTTCTTC.

The CDR3 sequence: CASSQESGDFGYTF. Written as DNA, the CDR3 is TGTGCCAGCAGCCAAGAGTCAGGGGATTTTGGCTACACCTTC. The genes are TRBV14 and TRBJ1-2, with a tentative D call TRBD1 (6 bases). Between the trimmed V and J ends, which lost 0 bases and 7 bases, there was a span of 12 bases. Germline V gene data show CDR1 as SGHDN and CDR2 as FVKESK. The length of the CDR3 is 14 residues.

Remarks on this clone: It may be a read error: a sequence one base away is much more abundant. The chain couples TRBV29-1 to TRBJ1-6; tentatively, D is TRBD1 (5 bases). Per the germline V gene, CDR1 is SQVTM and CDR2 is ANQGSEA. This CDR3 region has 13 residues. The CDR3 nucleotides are TGCGCGGGGGGTAAGACGCAGTGGGAACCCCACCACTTT. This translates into CAGGKTQWEPHHF.

In nucleotides, the CDR3 is TGTGCCAGCAGCTTGGGACTAGCGGGCAACAATGAGCAGTTCTTC. Translated: CASSLGLAGNNEQFF. The chain recombines TRBV5-6 with TRBJ2-1; TRBD2 matches at 10 bases. This CDR3 is 15 amino acids long. CDR1 is SGHDT, CDR2 YYEEEE, per germline. Losses at the gene ends were 0 bases for V and 5 bases for J; bases not matched to a gene: 2. Filled out from reference TRBV5-6 and TRBJ2-1, the complete variable domain reads DAGVTQSPTHLIKTRGQQVTLRCSPKSGHDTVSWYQQALGQGPQFIFQYYEEEERQRGNFPDRFSGHQFPNYSSELNVNALLLGDSALYLCASSLGLAGNNEQFFGPGTRLTVL.

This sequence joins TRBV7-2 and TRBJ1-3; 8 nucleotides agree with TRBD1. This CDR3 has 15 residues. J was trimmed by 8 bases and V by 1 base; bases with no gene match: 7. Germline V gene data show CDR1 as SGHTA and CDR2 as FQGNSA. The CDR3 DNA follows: TGTGCCAGCAGCTTAGTGGCAGGGGGCAGGGACACCATATATTTT. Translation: CASSLVAGGRDTIYF.

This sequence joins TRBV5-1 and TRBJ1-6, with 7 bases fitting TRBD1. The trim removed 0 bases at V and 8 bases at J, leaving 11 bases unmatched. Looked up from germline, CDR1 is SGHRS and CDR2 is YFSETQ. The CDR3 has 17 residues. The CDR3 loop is CASSLGAQGRTDSPLHF. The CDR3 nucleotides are TGCGCCAGCAGCTTGGGCGCACAGGGGAGGACTGATTCACCCCTCCACTTT.

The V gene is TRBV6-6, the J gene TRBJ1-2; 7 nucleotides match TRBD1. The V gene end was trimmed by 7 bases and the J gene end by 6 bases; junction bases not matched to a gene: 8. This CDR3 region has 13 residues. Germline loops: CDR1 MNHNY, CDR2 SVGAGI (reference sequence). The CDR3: CASTLEQGNGYTF. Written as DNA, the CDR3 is TGTGCCAGCACCCTTGAACAGGGGAATGGCTACACCTTC.

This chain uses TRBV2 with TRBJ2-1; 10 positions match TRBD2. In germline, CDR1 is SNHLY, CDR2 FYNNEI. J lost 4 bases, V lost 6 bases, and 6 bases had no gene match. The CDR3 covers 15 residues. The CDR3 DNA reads TGTGCCAGCAGGCCCACTAGCGGGATATACAATGAGCAGTTCTTC. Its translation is CASRPTSGIYNEQFF.

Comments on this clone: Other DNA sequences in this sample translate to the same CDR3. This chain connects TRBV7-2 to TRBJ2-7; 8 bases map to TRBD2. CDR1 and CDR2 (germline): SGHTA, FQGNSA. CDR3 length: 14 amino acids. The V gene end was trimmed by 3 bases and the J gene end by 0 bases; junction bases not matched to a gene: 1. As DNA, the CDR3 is TGTGCCAGCAGCTTCAGCGGGAGCTCCTACGAGCAGTACTTC. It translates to CASSFSGSSYEQYF. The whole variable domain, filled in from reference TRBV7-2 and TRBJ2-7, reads GAGVSQSPSNKVTEKGKDVELRCDPISGHTALYWYRQSLGQGLEFLIYFQGNSAPDKSGLPSDRFSAERTGGSVSTLTIQRTQQEDSAVYLCASSFSGSSYEQYFGPGTRLTVT.

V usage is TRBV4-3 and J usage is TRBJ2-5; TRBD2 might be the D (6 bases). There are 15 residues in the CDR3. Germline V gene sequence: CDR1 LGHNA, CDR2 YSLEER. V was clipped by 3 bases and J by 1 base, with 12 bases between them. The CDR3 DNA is TGCGCCAGCAGCCAGAATTGGGACTTCCAAGAGACCCAGTACTTC. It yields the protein CASSQNWDFQETQYF.

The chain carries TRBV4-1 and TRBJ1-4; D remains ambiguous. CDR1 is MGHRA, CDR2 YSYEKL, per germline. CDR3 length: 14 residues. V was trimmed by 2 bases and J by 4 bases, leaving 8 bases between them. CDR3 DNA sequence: TGCGCCAGCAGCCAACAAGGTCTTAATGAAAAACTGTTTTTT. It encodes CASSQQGLNEKLFF.

CDR3 protein: CASSEGFRRGYNEQFF. In DNA form, the CDR3 reads TGTGCCAGCAGCGAAGGCTTTCGACGTGGATACAATGAGCAGTTCTTC. The chain is built from TRBV21-1 and TRBJ2-1. TRBV21-1 is reported as a pseudogene. The CDR3 has 16 residues.

The CDR3 region is CASSNLGPYNEQFF. The CDR3 bases are TGTGCCAGCAGTAATCTCGGACCCTACAATGAGCAGTTCTTC. The rearrangement links TRBV6-5 to TRBJ2-1; no clear D gene. V dropped 5 bases and J dropped 2 bases, with 10 bases sitting between them. Germline V lookup: CDR1 MNHEY, CDR2 SVGAGI. The CDR3 consists of 14 residues.

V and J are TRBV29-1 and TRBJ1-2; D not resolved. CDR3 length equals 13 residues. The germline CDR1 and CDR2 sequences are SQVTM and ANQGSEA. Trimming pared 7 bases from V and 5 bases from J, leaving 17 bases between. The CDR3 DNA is TGCAGCGCTCGAGGTGGGGATGAGTATGGCTACACCTTC. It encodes CSARGGDEYGYTF.

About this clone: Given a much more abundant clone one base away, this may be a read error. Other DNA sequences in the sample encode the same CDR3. In nucleotides, the CDR3 is TGTGCCAGCAGCTTAGATTACGAGCAGTACTTC. As protein: CASSLDYEQYF. The chain has TRBV7-9 and TRBJ2-7; D uncertain. This CDR3 has 11 amino acids. The V end was cut by 1 base, the J end by 4 bases, with 2 bases between. Germline CDR1 is SEHNR and CDR2 is FQNEAQ (reference sequence).

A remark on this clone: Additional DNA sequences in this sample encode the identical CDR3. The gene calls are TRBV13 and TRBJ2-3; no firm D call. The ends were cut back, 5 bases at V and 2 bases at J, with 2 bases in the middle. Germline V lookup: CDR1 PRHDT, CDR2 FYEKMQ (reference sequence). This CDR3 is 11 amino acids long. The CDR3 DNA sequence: TGTGCCAGCAGCAACACAGATACGCAGTATTTT. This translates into CASSNTDTQYF.

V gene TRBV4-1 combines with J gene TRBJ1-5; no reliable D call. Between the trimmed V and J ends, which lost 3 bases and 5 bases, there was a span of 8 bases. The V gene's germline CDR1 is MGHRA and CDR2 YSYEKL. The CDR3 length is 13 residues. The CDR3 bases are TGCGCCAGCAGCCATTTTAGAGATCAGCCCCAGCATTTT. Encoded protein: CASSHFRDQPQHF.

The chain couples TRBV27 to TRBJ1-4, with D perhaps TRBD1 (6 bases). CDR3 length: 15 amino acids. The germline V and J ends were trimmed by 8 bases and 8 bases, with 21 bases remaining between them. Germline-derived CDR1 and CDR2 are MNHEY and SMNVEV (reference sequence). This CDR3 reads CASSPEQGFVEKLFF. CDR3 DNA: TGTGCCAGCTCACCTGAACAGGGTTTTGTGGAAAAACTGTTTTTT.

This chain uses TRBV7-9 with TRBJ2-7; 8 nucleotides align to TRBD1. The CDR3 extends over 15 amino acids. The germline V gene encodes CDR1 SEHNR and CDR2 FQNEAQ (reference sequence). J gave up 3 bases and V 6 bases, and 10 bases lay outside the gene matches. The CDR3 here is CASRSDREGGYEQYF. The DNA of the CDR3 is TGTGCCAGCAGATCGGACAGGGAAGGAGGCTACGAGCAGTACTTC.

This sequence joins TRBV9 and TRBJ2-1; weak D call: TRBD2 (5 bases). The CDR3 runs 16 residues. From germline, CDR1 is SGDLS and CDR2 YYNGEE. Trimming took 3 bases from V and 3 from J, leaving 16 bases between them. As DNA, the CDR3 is TGTGCCAGCAGCGAGGTAGAAACGGGATACTACAATGAGCAGTTCTTC. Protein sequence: CASSEVETGYYNEQFF.

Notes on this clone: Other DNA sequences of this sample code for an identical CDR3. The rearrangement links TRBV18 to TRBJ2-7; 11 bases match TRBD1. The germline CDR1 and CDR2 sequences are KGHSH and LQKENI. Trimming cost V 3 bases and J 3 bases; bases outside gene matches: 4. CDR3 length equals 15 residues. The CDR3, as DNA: TGTGCCAGCTCACCTGGACAGGGGGCCAGCTACGAGCAGTACTTC. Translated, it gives CASSPGQGASYEQYF.

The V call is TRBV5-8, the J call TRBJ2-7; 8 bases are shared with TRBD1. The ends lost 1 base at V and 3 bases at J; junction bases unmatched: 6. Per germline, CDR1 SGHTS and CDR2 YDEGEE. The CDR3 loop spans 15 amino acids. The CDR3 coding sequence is TGTGCCAGCAGCTTGCGGGACAGGTCCATCTACGAGCAGTACTTC. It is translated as CASSLRDRSIYEQYF.